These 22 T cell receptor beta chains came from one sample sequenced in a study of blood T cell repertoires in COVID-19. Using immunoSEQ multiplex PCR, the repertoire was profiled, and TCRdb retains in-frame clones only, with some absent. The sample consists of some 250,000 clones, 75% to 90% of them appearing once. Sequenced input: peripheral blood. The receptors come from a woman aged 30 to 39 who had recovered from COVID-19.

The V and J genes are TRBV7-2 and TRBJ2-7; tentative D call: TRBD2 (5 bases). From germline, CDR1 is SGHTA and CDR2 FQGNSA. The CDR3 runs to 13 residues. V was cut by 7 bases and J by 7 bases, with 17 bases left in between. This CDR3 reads CASNVGLAQEQYF. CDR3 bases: TGTGCCAGCAACGTCGGATTAGCGCAAGAGCAGTACTTC.

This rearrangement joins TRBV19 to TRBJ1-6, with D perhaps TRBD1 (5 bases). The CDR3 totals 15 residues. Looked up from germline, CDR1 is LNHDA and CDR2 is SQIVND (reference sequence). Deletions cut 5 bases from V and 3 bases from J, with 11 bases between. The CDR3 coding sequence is TGTGCCAGTAGTCGACAGACCTTCTATAATTCACCCCTCCACTTT. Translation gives CASSRQTFYNSPLHF. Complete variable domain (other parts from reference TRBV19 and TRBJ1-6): DGGITQSPKYLFRKEGQNVTLSCEQNLNHDAMYWYRQDPGQGLRLIYYSQIVNDFQKGDIAEGYSVSREKKESFPLTVTSAQKNPTAFYLCASSRQTFYNSPLHFGNGTRLTVT.

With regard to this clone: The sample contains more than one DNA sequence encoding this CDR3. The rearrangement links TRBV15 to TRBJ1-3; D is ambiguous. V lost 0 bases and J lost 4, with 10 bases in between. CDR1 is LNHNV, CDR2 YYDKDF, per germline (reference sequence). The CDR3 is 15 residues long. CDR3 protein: CATSRDRGTGNTIYF. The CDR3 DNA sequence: TGTGCCACCAGCAGAGATCGGGGTACGGGAAACACCATATATTTT.

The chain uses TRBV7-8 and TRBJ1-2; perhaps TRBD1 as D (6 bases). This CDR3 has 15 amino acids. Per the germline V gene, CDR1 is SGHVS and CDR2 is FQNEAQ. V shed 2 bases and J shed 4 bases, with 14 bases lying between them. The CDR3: CASSLLTGSLYGYTF. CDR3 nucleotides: TGTGCCAGCAGCTTACTGACAGGATCACTCTATGGCTACACCTTC.

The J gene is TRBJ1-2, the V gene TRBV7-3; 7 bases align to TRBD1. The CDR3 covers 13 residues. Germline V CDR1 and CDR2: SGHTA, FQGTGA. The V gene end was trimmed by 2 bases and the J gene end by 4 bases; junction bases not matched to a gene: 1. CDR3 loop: CASSLRDSYGYTF. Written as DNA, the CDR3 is TGTGCCAGCAGCTTACGGGACAGCTATGGCTACACCTTC. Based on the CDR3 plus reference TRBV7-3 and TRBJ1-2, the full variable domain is GAGVSQTPSNKVTEKGKYVELRCDPISGHTALYWYRQSLGQGPEFLIYFQGTGAADDSGLPNDRFFAVRPEGSVSTLKIQRTERGDSAVYLCASSLRDSYGYTFGSGTRLTVV.

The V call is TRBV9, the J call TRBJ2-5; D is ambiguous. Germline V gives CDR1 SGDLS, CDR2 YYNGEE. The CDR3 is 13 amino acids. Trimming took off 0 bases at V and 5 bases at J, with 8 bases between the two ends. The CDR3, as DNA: TGTGCCAGCAGCGTAGTGGCATGGGAGACCCAGTACTTC. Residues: CASSVVAWETQYF.

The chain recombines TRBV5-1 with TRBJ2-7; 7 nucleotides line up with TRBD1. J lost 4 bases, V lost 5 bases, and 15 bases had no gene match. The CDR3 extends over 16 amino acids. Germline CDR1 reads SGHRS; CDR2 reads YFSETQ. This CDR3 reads CASSPKNPGQMYEQYF. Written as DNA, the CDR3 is TGCGCCAGCAGTCCTAAAAATCCGGGACAGATGTACGAGCAGTACTTC. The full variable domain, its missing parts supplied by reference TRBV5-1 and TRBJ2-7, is KAGVTQTPRYLIKTRGQQVTLSCSPISGHRSVSWYQQTPGQGLQFLFEYFSETQRNKGNFPGRFSGRQFSNSRSEMNVSTLELGDSALYLCASSPKNPGQMYEQYFGPGTRLTVT.

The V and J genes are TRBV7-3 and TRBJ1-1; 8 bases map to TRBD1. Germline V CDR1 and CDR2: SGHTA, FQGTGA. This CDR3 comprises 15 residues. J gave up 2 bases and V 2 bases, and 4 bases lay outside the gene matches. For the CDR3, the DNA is TGTGCCAGCAGCTTAGGACAGGGAGGTAACACTGAAGCTTTCTTT. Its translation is CASSLGQGGNTEAFF.

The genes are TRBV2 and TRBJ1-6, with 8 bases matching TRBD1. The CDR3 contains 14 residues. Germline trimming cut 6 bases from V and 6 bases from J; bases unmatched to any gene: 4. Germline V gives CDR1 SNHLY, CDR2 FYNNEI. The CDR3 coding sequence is TGTGCCAGCAGAGATGGACAGGGTAATTCACCCCTCCACTTT. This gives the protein CASRDGQGNSPLHF.

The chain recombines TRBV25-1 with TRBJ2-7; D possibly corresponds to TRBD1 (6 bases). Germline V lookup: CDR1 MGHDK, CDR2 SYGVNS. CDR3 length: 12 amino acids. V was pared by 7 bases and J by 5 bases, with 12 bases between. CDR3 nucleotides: TGTGCCAGCACCGACAGGATCGACGAGCAGTACTTC. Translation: CASTDRIDEQYF.

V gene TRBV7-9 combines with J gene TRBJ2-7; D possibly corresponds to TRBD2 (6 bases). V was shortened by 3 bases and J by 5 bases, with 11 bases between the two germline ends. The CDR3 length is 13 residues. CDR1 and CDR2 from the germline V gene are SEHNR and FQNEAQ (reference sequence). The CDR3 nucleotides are TGTGCCAGCAGCTTTGGAGGGCGGCACGAGCAGTACTTC. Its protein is CASSFGGRHEQYF.

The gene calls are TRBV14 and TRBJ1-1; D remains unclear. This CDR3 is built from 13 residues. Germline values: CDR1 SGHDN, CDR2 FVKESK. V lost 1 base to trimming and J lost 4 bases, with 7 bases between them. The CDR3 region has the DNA TGTGCCAGCAGCCAAGTCCCGGGCACTGAAGCTTTCTTT. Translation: CASSQVPGTEAFF.

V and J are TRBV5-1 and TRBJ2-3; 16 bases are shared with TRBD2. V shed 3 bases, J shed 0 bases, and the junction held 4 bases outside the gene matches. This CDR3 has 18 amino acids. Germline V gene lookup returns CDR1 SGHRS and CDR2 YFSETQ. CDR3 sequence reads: CASSSGTSGGASTDTQYF. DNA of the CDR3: TGCGCCAGCAGCTCTGGGACTAGCGGGGGGGCTAGCACAGATACGCAGTATTTT.

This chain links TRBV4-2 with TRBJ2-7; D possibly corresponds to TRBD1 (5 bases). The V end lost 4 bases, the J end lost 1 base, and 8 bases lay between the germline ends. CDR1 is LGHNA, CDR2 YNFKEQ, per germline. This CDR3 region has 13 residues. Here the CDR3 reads CASSLDRSYEQYF. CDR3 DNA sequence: TGTGCCAGCAGCCTTGACAGATCCTACGAGCAGTACTTC.

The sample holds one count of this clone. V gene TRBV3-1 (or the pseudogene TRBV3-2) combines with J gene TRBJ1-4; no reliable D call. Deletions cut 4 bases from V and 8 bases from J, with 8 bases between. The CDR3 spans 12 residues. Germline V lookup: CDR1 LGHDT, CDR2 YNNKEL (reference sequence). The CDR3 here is CASSPPGEKLFF. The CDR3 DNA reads TGTGCCAGCAGCCCACCGGGAGAAAAACTGTTTTTT.

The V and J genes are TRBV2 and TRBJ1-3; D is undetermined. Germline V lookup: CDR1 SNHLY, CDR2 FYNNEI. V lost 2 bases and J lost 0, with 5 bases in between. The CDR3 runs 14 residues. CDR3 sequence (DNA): TGTGCCAGCAGTGAAAGCCGCTCTGGAAACACCATATATTTT. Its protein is CASSESRSGNTIYF.

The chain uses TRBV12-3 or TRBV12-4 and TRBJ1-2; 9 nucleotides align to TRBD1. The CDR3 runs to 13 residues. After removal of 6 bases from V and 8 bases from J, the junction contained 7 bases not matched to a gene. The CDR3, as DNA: TGTGCCAGCAGGGAGACAGGGGGGAGCGGCTACACCTTC. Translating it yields CASRETGGSGYTF.

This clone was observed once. The CDR3 DNA is TGCGCCAGCAGCCAAGGGGAGGTGAACACTGAAGCTTTCTTT. Protein: CASSQGEVNTEAFF. The V and J genes are TRBV4-3 and TRBJ1-1, with D unresolved. V was cut by 1 base and J by 0 bases, with 6 bases left in between. Germline V gives CDR1 LGHNA, CDR2 YSLEER. This CDR3 has 14 residues.

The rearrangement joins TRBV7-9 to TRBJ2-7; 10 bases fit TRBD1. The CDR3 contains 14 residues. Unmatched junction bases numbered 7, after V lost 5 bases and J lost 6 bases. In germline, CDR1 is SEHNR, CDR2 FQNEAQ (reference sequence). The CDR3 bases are TGTGCCAGCAGCCTCCCGGGACAGGGGATCGAGCAGTACTTC. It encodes CASSLPGQGIEQYF.

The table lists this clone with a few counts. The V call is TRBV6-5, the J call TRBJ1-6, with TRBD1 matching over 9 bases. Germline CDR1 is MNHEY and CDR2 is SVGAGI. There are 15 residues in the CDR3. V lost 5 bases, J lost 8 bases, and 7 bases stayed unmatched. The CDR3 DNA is TGTGCCAGCAGTACCGACAGGGGGACGCATTCACCCCTCCACTTT. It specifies CASSTDRGTHSPLHF.

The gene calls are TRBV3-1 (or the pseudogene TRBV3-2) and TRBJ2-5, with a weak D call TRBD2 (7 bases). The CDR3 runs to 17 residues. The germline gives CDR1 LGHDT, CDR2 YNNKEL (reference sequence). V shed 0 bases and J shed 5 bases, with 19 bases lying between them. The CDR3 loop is CASSQEWGAGAWETQYF. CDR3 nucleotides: TGTGCCAGCAGCCAAGAGTGGGGGGCGGGGGCATGGGAGACCCAGTACTTC.

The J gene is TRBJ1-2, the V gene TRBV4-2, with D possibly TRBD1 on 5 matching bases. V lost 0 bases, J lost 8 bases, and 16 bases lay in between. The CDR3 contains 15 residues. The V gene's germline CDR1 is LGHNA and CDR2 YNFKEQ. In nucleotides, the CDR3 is TGTGCCAGCAGCCAAGATGGGGGGTCCGGGGTAGGCTACACCTTC. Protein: CASSQDGGSGVGYTF.